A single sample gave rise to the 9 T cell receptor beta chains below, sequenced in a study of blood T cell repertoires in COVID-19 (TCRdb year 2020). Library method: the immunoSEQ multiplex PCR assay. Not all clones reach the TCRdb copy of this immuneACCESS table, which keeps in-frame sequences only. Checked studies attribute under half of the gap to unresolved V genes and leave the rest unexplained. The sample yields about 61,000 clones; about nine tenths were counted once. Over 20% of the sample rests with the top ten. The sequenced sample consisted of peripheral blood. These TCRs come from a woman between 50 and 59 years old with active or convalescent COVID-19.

The CDR3 DNA follows: TGTGCCAGCTCAAATCTCGGTCTTGTGGATACGCAGTATTTT. Translated, it gives CASSNLGLVDTQYF. V is TRBV18 and J is TRBJ2-3, with D unclear. CDR3 size: 14 residues. CDR1 and CDR2 (germline): KGHSH, LQKENI. The V end was cut by 5 bases, the J end by 6 bases, with 15 bases between.

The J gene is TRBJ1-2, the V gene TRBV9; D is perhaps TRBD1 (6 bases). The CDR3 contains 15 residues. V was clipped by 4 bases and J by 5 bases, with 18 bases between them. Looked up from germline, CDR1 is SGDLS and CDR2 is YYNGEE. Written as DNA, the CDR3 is TGTGCCAGCAGCCCCACCGGGGGGCTTCAGTATGGCTACACCTTC. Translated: CASSPTGGLQYGYTF.

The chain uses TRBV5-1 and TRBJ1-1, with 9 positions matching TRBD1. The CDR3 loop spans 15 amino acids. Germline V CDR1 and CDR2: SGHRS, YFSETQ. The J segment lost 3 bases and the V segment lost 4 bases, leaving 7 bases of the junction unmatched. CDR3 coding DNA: TGCGCCAGCAGCCAGGCCGGGACAGGGCACACTGAAGCTTTCTTT. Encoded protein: CASSQAGTGHTEAFF.

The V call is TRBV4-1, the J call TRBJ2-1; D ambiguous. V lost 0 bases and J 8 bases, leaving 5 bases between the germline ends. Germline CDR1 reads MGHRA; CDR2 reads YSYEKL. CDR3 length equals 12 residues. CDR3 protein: CASSQDSYEQFF. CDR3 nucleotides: TGCGCCAGCAGCCAAGATAGCTATGAGCAGTTCTTC.

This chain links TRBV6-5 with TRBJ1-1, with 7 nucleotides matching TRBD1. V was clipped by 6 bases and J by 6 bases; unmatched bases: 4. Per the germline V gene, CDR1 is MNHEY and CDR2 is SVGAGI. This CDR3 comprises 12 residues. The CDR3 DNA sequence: TGTGCCAGCAGCGCCGGGACAGCTGAAGCTTTCTTT. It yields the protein CASSAGTAEAFF.

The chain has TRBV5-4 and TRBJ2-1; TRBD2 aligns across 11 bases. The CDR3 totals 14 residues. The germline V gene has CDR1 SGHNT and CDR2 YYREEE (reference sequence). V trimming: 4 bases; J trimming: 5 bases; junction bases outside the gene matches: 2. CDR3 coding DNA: TGTGCCAGCAGCCCACTAGCGGGGGACAATGAGCAGTTCTTC. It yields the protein CASSPLAGDNEQFF.

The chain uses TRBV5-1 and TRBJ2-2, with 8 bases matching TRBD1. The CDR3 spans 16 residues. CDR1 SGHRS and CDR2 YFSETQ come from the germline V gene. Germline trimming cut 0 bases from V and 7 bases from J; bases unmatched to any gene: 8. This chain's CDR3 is CASSLGVTGVHGELFF. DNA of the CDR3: TGCGCCAGCAGCTTGGGGGTGACAGGGGTGCACGGGGAGCTGTTTTTT.

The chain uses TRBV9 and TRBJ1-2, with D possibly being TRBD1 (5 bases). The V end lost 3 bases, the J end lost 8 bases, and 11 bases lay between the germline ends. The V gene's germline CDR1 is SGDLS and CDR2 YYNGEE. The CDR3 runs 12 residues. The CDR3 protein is CASSESGLGYTF. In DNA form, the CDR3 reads TGTGCCAGCAGCGAGTCAGGGTTGGGCTACACCTTC.

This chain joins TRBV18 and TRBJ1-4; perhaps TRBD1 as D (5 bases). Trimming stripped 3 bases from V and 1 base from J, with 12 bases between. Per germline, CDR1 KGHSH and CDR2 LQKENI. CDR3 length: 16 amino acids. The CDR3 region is CASSPRNRQTNEKLFF. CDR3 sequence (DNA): TGTGCCAGCTCACCCCGTAACAGGCAAACTAATGAAAAACTGTTTTTT.